These T cell receptor beta chains were read from a single sample in a study of shared clonotypes between healthy human individuals. Here immunoSEQ multiplex PCR was the method, and the copy in TCRdb shows in-frame clones only, minus some. Of roughly 1 million clones listed, approximately 72% were seen once; the top ten hold roughly 1.4%. Sequenced sample: memory CD4+ T cells sorted from blood. The receptors here all came from a man younger than 30 in good health. Each CDR3 is given with its conserved first and last residue. Fields, in order: CDR3 DNA, CDR3 protein, J gene, D gene, V gene, clone size. The D gene is left open where the match is weak. Clone size is stated in some rows and not others, as once, few, many or a class when expanded.

CDR3 DNA: TGCGCCAGCAGCTTGGCCGGGACTACAAACGGGGAGCTGTTTTTT
CDR3 protein: CASSLAGTTNGELFF
J gene: TRBJ2-2
D gene: TRBD2
V gene: TRBV5-1
clone size: NA

CDR3 DNA: TGTGCCAGCAGCTACCTCCTAGCGGGTGGCTCCTACAATGAGCAGTTCTTC
CDR3 protein: CASSYLLAGGSYNEQFF
J gene: TRBJ2-1
D gene: TRBD2
V gene: TRBV5-4
clone size: NA

CDR3 DNA: TGTGCCAGCAGCTTAGCGGGGGCCCGAGATACGCAGTATTTT
CDR3 protein: CASSLAGARDTQYF
J gene: TRBJ2-3
D gene: TRBD2
V gene: TRBV5-4
clone size: NA

CDR3 DNA: TGTGCCAGCAGCTTACTTGCGGGGCAGGGGAACACTGAAGCTTTCTTT
CDR3 protein: CASSLLAGQGNTEAFF
J gene: TRBJ1-1
D gene: NA
V gene: TRBV7-9
clone size: few

CDR3 DNA: TGTGCCAGCAGCGTGACTAGCGGTAGCACAGATACGCAGTATTTT
CDR3 protein: CASSVTSGSTDTQYF
J gene: TRBJ2-3
D gene: TRBD2
V gene: TRBV5-4
clone size: NA

CDR3 DNA: TGTGCCAGCAGTGAAGCGAGGTACCGGCAGTTCTTC
CDR3 protein: CASSEARYRQFF
J gene: TRBJ2-1
D gene: NA
V gene: TRBV6-1
clone size: NA

CDR3 DNA: TGCGCCAGCAGACAGGATCCTTTGGGCAATCAGCCCCAGCATTTT
CDR3 protein: CASRQDPLGNQPQHF
J gene: TRBJ1-5
D gene: NA
V gene: TRBV5-1
clone size: many

CDR3 DNA: TGCAGCGTTGTTGAGGGACTGGGACAGGGGTCTAACTATGGCTACACCTTC
CDR3 protein: CSVVEGLGQGSNYGYTF
J gene: TRBJ1-2
D gene: TRBD1
V gene: TRBV29-1
clone size: NA

CDR3 DNA: TGCGCCAGCAGCTTGGAAGGGGGCTCGATGAATGAAGCTTTCTTT
CDR3 protein: CASSLEGGSMNEAFF
J gene: TRBJ1-1
D gene: TRBD1
V gene: TRBV5-1
clone size: NA

CDR3 DNA: TGTGCTAGTGGCTCGGCTAGCAACAATGAGCAGTTCTTC
CDR3 protein: CASGSASNNEQFF
J gene: TRBJ2-1
D gene: NA
V gene: TRBV12-5
clone size: NA

CDR3 DNA: TGTGCCAGCAGCTTGCAGGGCACAGATACGCAGTATTTT
CDR3 protein: CASSLQGTDTQYF
J gene: TRBJ2-3
D gene: NA
V gene: TRBV5-4
clone size: few

CDR3 DNA: TGTGCCAGCAGCGCCGTGTCTGGCTACACCTTC
CDR3 protein: CASSAVSGYTF
J gene: TRBJ1-2
D gene: NA
V gene: TRBV7-6
clone size: NA

CDR3 DNA: TGTGCCAGCAGCCGGGGGGTAGCCACTGAAGCTTTCTTT
CDR3 protein: CASSRGVATEAFF
J gene: TRBJ1-1
D gene: NA
V gene: TRBV5-6
clone size: NA

CDR3 DNA: TGCGCCAGCAGCTTGGGCGGGCCCAATCAGCCCCAGCATTTT
CDR3 protein: CASSLGGPNQPQHF
J gene: TRBJ1-5
D gene: NA
V gene: TRBV5-1
clone size: few

CDR3 DNA: TGCGCCAGCAGTGAGAGAGTGGGTGGCGAGCAGTTCTTC
CDR3 protein: CASSERVGGEQFF
J gene: TRBJ2-1
D gene: NA
V gene: TRBV10-1
clone size: NA

CDR3 DNA: TGTGCCAGCAGCTTGGCGTGGCGGGAAAATTCACCCCTCCACTTT
CDR3 protein: CASSLAWRENSPLHF
J gene: TRBJ1-6
D gene: NA
V gene: TRBV5-6
clone size: few

CDR3 DNA: TGTGCCAGCAGCGTGGGACCCGGGACTAGCGGGAGGGCCGGGTATGAGCAGTTCTTC
CDR3 protein: CASSVGPGTSGRAGYEQFF
J gene: TRBJ2-1
D gene: TRBD2
V gene: TRBV9
clone size: NA

CDR3 DNA: TGTGCCAGCTCACCACCGCTAGCGGGAGGAAGCAATGAGCAGTTCTTC
CDR3 protein: CASSPPLAGGSNEQFF
J gene: TRBJ2-1
D gene: TRBD2
V gene: TRBV18
clone size: NA

CDR3 DNA: TGTGCCAGCAGCTTCCGGGGTGGCGACGAGCAGTACTTC
CDR3 protein: CASSFRGGDEQYF
J gene: TRBJ2-7
D gene: NA
V gene: TRBV5-4
clone size: NA

CDR3 DNA: TGCGCCAGCAGCTTGGAGGCAGGGGGTGGAAACATTCAGTACTTC
CDR3 protein: CASSLEAGGGNIQYF
J gene: TRBJ2-4
D gene: TRBD1
V gene: TRBV5-1
clone size: NA

CDR3 DNA: TGTGCCAGCTCACCTACGGGACAGGGTCGCAATGAGCAGTTCTTC
CDR3 protein: CASSPTGQGRNEQFF
J gene: TRBJ2-1
D gene: TRBD1
V gene: TRBV18
clone size: NA

CDR3 DNA: TGCGCCAGCAGTGATGGGAAGTGGAGCCACGAGCAGTACTTC
CDR3 protein: CASSDGKWSHEQYF
J gene: TRBJ2-7
D gene: NA
V gene: TRBV10-2
clone size: NA

CDR3 DNA: TGTGCCAGCAGCTGGGGGGTGAACACCGGGGAGCTGTTTTTT
CDR3 protein: CASSWGVNTGELFF
J gene: TRBJ2-2
D gene: NA
V gene: TRBV5-4
clone size: many

CDR3 DNA: TGTGCCAGCAGCTTAATGGGACTAGCTTACAATGAGCAGTTCTTC
CDR3 protein: CASSLMGLAYNEQFF
J gene: TRBJ2-1
D gene: TRBD2
V gene: TRBV7-3
clone size: NA

CDR3 DNA: TGTGCCAGCGACGCTAACGGATTAATGAACACTGAAGCTTTCTTT
CDR3 protein: CASDANGLMNTEAFF
J gene: TRBJ1-1
D gene: NA
V gene: TRBV6-1
clone size: NA

CDR3 DNA: TGTGCCAGCTCACCAAACAGGGACGGCTACACCTTC
CDR3 protein: CASSPNRDGYTF
J gene: TRBJ1-2
D gene: NA
V gene: TRBV18
clone size: NA

CDR3 DNA: TGTGCCAGCAGCTTAGACGGACTAGCGGGGGTGGACGAGCAGTACTTC
CDR3 protein: CASSLDGLAGVDEQYF
J gene: TRBJ2-7
D gene: TRBD2
V gene: TRBV7-2
clone size: NA